This T cell receptor (beta chain) was sequenced for a study of blood T cell repertoires in COVID-19. In the authors' workflow: Reference gene primer amplification gave nucleated cell count estimates. Produced via immunoSEQ multiplex PCR; TCRdb's table is partial and in-frame only. D and trimming come from the DNA, and the V and J calls and clone size come from that table. The table includes 200,000 to 300,000 clones, roughly 82% detected once. The CDR3 length is 18 residues. Germline loops: CDR1 LGHNA, CDR2 YNFKEQ. V lost 3 bases and J lost 5; bases outside the gene matches: 11. The chain combines TRBV4-2 with TRBJ1-6; the match to TRBD1 covers 9 bases. Sequencing used peripheral blood. The receptor was isolated from a woman aged 70-85 years with acute or convalescent COVID-19. CDR3 nucleotide sequence: TGTGCCAGCAGCCAGGTACTACTCCGGGACAGGGATAATTCACCCCTCCACTTT. Translating gives CASSQVLLRDRDNSPLHF.